A single sample is the source of the 23 T cell receptor beta chains below, sequenced in a study of cytomegalovirus exposure and HLA in healthy donors. Generated by immunoSEQ multiplex PCR, the TCRdb table keeps only in-frame clones and is missing some. In the table there are 300,000 to 450,000 clones, 86% of which are singletons. Sequencing input: PBMCs. The receptors originated from a woman under 30 in good health and CMV-seronegative.

The rearrangement links TRBV7-9 to TRBJ2-7; 7 positions match TRBD1. With V trimmed by 5 bases and J by 4 bases, 8 bases remained unmatched. The CDR3 is made up of 14 amino acids. CDR1 SEHNR and CDR2 FQNEAQ come from the germline V gene (reference sequence). In DNA, the CDR3 is TGTGCCAGCAGCAGACGACAGGGAAGATACGAGCAGTACTTC. Translated: CASSRRQGRYEQYF.

This chain connects TRBV15 to TRBJ1-4; maybe TRBD1 (6 bases). CDR3 length: 14 residues. CDR1 is LNHNV and CDR2 is YYDKDF in the germline V gene (reference sequence). V dropped 7 bases and J dropped 2 bases, with 11 bases sitting between them. In DNA, the CDR3 is TGTGCCACCAAACTACAGGGCACTAATGAAAAACTGTTTTTT. Its translation: CATKLQGTNEKLFF.

The genes are TRBV4-1 and TRBJ1-5; D uncertain. The CDR3 sequence is 14 residues long. Per germline, CDR1 MGHRA and CDR2 YSYEKL. Deletions cut 4 bases from V and 3 bases from J, with 10 bases between. The CDR3 DNA reads as TGCGCCAGCAGCCTCGAGGGTAACAATCAGCCCCAGCATTTT. Its translation: CASSLEGNNQPQHF.

The chain has TRBV27 and TRBJ2-2; 9 nucleotides line up with TRBD2. The ends lost 3 bases at V and 4 bases at J; junction bases unmatched: 9. The V gene's germline CDR1 is MNHEY and CDR2 SMNVEV (reference sequence). This CDR3 spans 17 amino acids. The CDR3 nucleotides are TGTGCCAGCAGTTTTACCGGGACTAGCCCCCCCACCGGGGAGCTGTTTTTT. Translating gives CASSFTGTSPPTGELFF.

The chain joins TRBV6-5 to TRBJ2-3, with 10 bases fitting TRBD2. The CDR3 is 15 residues long. V gave up 5 bases and J gave up 3 bases; unmatched junction bases: 5. Germline loops: CDR1 MNHEY, CDR2 SVGAGI. Here the CDR3 reads CASSSGRAFTDTQYF. For the CDR3, the DNA is TGTGCCAGCAGTAGCGGGAGGGCCTTTACAGATACGCAGTATTTT.

V gene TRBV6-1 combines with J gene TRBJ1-4; D is perhaps TRBD1 (5 bases). Trimming pared 2 bases from V and 5 bases from J, leaving 9 bases between. Germline CDR1 MNHNS, CDR2 SASEGT. The CDR3 sequence is 14 residues long. The CDR3 DNA reads as TGTGCCAGCAGTGAATCGGGGGGGAATGAAAAACTGTTTTTT. Amino acid sequence: CASSESGGNEKLFF.

This chain joins TRBV5-6 and TRBJ2-3; D remains unclear. Trimming stripped 2 bases from V and 4 bases from J, with 5 bases between. The CDR3 has 12 amino acids. Germline lookup yields CDR1 SGHDT and CDR2 YYEEEE. The CDR3 loop reads CASSFQSDTQYF. CDR3 bases: TGTGCCAGCAGCTTTCAGTCAGATACGCAGTATTTT.

V gene TRBV30 combines with J gene TRBJ1-2; 9 bases agree with TRBD1. The CDR3 has 13 amino acids. Looked up from germline, CDR1 is GTSNPN and CDR2 is SVGIG (reference sequence). The V gene end was trimmed by 3 bases and the J gene end by 8 bases; junction bases not matched to a gene: 7. The CDR3 sequence: CAWRPTGGGGYTF. The CDR3 region has the DNA TGTGCCTGGAGACCCACAGGGGGCGGAGGCTACACCTTC.

This clone has only a few counts. V usage is TRBV15 and J usage is TRBJ2-7, with 9 positions matching TRBD1. V lost 4 bases to trimming and J lost 7 bases; unmatched junction nucleotides: 14. The length of the CDR3 is 16 residues. The germline V gene has CDR1 LNHNV and CDR2 YYDKDF (reference sequence). Here the CDR3 reads CATSKTPGTGSEEQYF. The CDR3 DNA follows: TGTGCCACCAGCAAGACCCCCGGGACAGGGAGCGAGGAGCAGTACTTC.

This clone was detected only a few times. V and J are TRBV5-5 and TRBJ1-5; D gene unclear. The germline CDR1 and CDR2 sequences are SGHKS and YYEKEE (reference sequence). There are 14 residues in the CDR3. V lost 4 bases and J 8 bases, leaving 16 bases between the germline ends. The DNA for the CDR3 is TGTGCCAGCAGCCCACGGGGAGGGAGCAAGCCCCAGCATTTT. Translated: CASSPRGGSKPQHF.

This clone occurred once. The rearrangement joins TRBV28 to TRBJ2-4; weak D call: TRBD2 (5 bases). The V gene's germline CDR1 is MDHEN and CDR2 SYDVKM. The length of the CDR3 is 13 residues. The V end was cut by 7 bases, the J end by 5 bases, with 12 bases between. The CDR3 nucleotides are TGTGCCAGCATTGAGGGAAACGAAAACATTCAGTACTTC. Protein sequence: CASIEGNENIQYF. Drawing the rest from reference TRBV28 and TRBJ2-4, the complete variable domain is DVKVTQSSRYLVKRTGEKVFLECVQDMDHENMFWYRQDPGLGLRLIYFSYDVKMKEKGDIPEGYSVSREKKERFSLILESASTNQTSMYLCASIEGNENIQYFGAGTRLSVL.

V and J are TRBV28 and TRBJ1-2, with TRBD1 as a possible D gene (6 bases). V dropped 5 bases and J dropped 4 bases, with 20 bases sitting between them. The length of the CDR3 is 16 residues. From germline, CDR1 is MDHEN and CDR2 SYDVKM. The CDR3 DNA is TGTGCCAGCAGTCCCCCCGGCCCCAGGGGCGGCTATGGCTACACCTTC. Translating it yields CASSPPGPRGGYGYTF.

The chain couples TRBV28 to TRBJ2-7; TRBD2 aligns across 9 bases. The J segment lost 7 bases and the V segment lost 6 bases, leaving 13 bases of the junction unmatched. Germline CDR1 and CDR2: MDHEN and SYDVKM. There are 15 residues in the CDR3. The CDR3 sequence: CASSTGTSRRQEQYF. DNA for the CDR3: TGTGCCAGCAGCACCGGGACTAGCCGTCGGCAGGAGCAGTACTTC.

V is TRBV23-1 and J is TRBJ2-1; no firm D call. TRBV23-1 is flagged as an ORF with uncertain function. Trimming took 2 bases from V and 4 from J, leaving 15 bases between them. CDR3 length: 16 residues. Written as DNA, the CDR3 is TGCGCCAGCAGTCAAGGGCCACCAGAGTCTTACAATGAGCAGTTCTTC. It encodes CASSQGPPESYNEQFF.

V gene TRBV27 combines with J gene TRBJ1-2; TRBD1 agrees at 7 bases. Germline V lookup: CDR1 MNHEY, CDR2 SMNVEV (reference sequence). The CDR3 is 16 amino acids. V lost 2 bases to trimming and J lost 3 bases; unmatched junction nucleotides: 9. The CDR3 sequence is CASSLTQTGTDYGYTF. CDR3 bases: TGTGCCAGCAGTTTAACCCAGACAGGGACTGACTATGGCTACACCTTC.

This chain links TRBV2 with TRBJ2-7; 7 bases are shared with TRBD2. This CDR3 region has 15 residues. From germline, CDR1 is SNHLY and CDR2 FYNNEI. V was clipped by 7 bases and J by 6 bases; unmatched bases: 15. DNA of the CDR3: TGTGCCAGCAACACCGCTGGGAGGGTAGGTCTCGAGCAGTACTTC. It yields the protein CASNTAGRVGLEQYF.

J is TRBJ2-3 and V is TRBV5-4, with 9 bases that match TRBD2. The CDR3 has 16 amino acids. Trimming at V came to 1 base and at J to 0 bases, leaving 3 bases not matched to a gene. Germline V gives CDR1 SGHNT, CDR2 YYREEE (reference sequence). CDR3 in amino acids: CASSLWTSVSTDTQYF. CDR3 sequence (DNA): TGTGCCAGCAGCTTGTGGACTAGCGTTAGCACAGATACGCAGTATTTT. The whole variable domain, filled in from reference TRBV5-4 and TRBJ2-3, reads ETGVTQSPTHLIKTRGQQVTLRCSSQSGHNTVSWYQQALGQGPQFIFQYYREEENGRGNFPPRFSGLQFPNYSSELNVNALELDDSALYLCASSLWTSVSTDTQYFGPGTRLTVL.

This clone was counted once. This rearrangement joins TRBV6-6 to TRBJ2-7; weak D call: TRBD2 (5 bases). This CDR3 contains 13 residues. Trimming took 8 bases from V and 1 from J, leaving 12 bases between them. Germline V CDR1 and CDR2: MNHNY, SVGAGI (reference sequence). The CDR3 nucleotides read TGTGCCAGCTCCCCTGGAGGTTCCTACGAGCAGTACTTC. As protein: CASSPGGSYEQYF.

V is TRBV4-2 and J is TRBJ1-1; 7 bases match TRBD1. The CDR3 is made up of 15 amino acids. The germline V gene encodes CDR1 LGHNA and CDR2 YNFKEQ. The trim removed 2 bases at V and 2 bases at J, leaving 5 bases unmatched. CDR3 loop: CASSQSGTANTEAFF. CDR3 nucleotides: TGTGCCAGCAGCCAATCCGGGACAGCCAACACTGAAGCTTTCTTT.

The chain joins TRBV30 to TRBJ2-3; the match to TRBD2 covers 10 bases. Trimming took 2 bases from V and 2 from J; bases not matched to a gene: 4. The CDR3 is 15 residues long. Germline V gene sequence: CDR1 GTSNPN, CDR2 SVGIG (reference sequence). The CDR3 coding sequence is TGTGCCTGGAGTCTAGCGGGGGTACACACAGATACGCAGTATTTT. Protein product: CAWSLAGVHTDTQYF.

The V and J genes are TRBV4-2 and TRBJ2-7, with D possibly TRBD2 on 6 matching bases. Germline V gene lookup returns CDR1 LGHNA and CDR2 YNFKEQ. Trimming stripped 2 bases from V and 4 bases from J, with 18 bases between. This CDR3 comprises 16 residues. The CDR3 is CASSQRSTGDPYEQYF. Here the CDR3 DNA reads TGTGCCAGCAGCCAACGCTCAACGGGGGACCCATACGAGCAGTACTTC.

The V gene is TRBV27, the J gene TRBJ1-5; possible D gene TRBD1, 6 bases. The CDR3 runs 15 residues. The germline V gene encodes CDR1 MNHEY and CDR2 SMNVEV (reference sequence). Trimming shortened V by 2 bases and J by 0 bases, and 8 bases separated the two germline ends. DNA for the CDR3: TGTGCCAGCAGTTTAGGGGGCTTTAGCAATCAGCCCCAGCATTTT. This translates into CASSLGGFSNQPQHF.

The V gene is TRBV19, the J gene TRBJ2-1; 10 nucleotides align to TRBD2. The trim removed 3 bases at V and 2 bases at J, leaving 4 bases unmatched. CDR1 and CDR2 (germline): LNHDA, SQIVND (reference sequence). The CDR3 runs to 16 residues. The CDR3 loop is CASSIGLAETYNEQFF. DNA of the CDR3: TGTGCCAGTAGTATTGGACTAGCGGAGACCTACAATGAGCAGTTCTTC.